This T cell receptor beta chain emerged from a study of T-cell reconstitution after alpha-beta-depleted transplantation in children. Study-wide findings and caveats: By one year post-transplant, T-cell counts and diversity largely arose from T cells that were newly produced.

The CDR3 is 14 amino acids. V lost 6 bases and J lost 3; bases outside the gene matches: 6. CDR1 is DFQATT and CDR2 is SNEGSKA in the germline V gene (reference sequence). In regard to this clonotype: Its antigen remains unknown.

For TCRbeta, the library was prepared with unique molecular identifiers. TCRdb ran MiXCR on the PCR reads and lists one entry per CDR3 protein. The sample lists around 580,000 distinct CDR3 sequences, 27% seen once, with under 45% in the top ten. The chain uses TRBV20-1 and TRBJ2-5; TRBD2 matches at 11 bases. This receptor was taken from a boy younger than two with Wiskott-Aldrich syndrome, due to receive a stem cell transplant. The sequences come from PBMCs, collected before TCRalphabeta/CD19-depleted stem cell transplant. The CDR3 is CSAALAGGEETQYF. Written as DNA, the CDR3 is TGCAGTGCAGCCTTAGCGGGAGGGGAAGAGACCCAGTACTTC.